This T cell receptor beta chain was captured in a study of shared clonotypes between healthy human individuals. General observations from the study: Tissues were not sampled, only blood, and their repertoires likely differ.

Germline values: CDR1 LNHDA, CDR2 SQIVND (reference sequence). V dropped 6 bases and J dropped 6; count of bases not matched to a gene: 4. The CDR3 is 15 amino acids. Comments on this clone: Its antigen remains unknown.

Deep-level assay runs were performed. Replicate PCRs from sorted subsets contained approximately 220 ng DNA, which is roughly 30,000 T cell genomes. Using immunoSEQ multiplex PCR, the repertoire was profiled, and TCRdb retains in-frame clones only, with some absent. The sample records over 1.5 million clones, 95% to 99% being singletons. The chain uses TRBV19 and TRBJ2-2; 13 bases line up with TRBD2. The receptor comes from a man aged 25-40 years in good health. The sample taken for sequencing was naive CD4+ T cells sorted from blood. Subset specified: CD45RA+ positively selected. The CDR3 DNA is TGTGCCAGTAGCCGGACTAGCGGGAGTTCCGGGGAGCTGTTTTTT. This sequence encodes CASSRTSGSSGELFF.